Sequencing of this T cell receptor (beta chain) was carried out in a study of blood T cell repertoires in COVID-19. Original processing methods: Cell counts per sample came from amplifying reference gene primers. This table comes from immunoSEQ multiplex PCR, and its TCRdb copy is limited to in-frame clones, with some not included. V, J and clone size are those of that table, while D and trimming were read from the DNA. The repertoire consists of around 100,000 clones, with 90% occurring once and the leading ten covering 4.5% to 5.5%. This sequence was found in a man aged 50 to 60 with acute or convalescent COVID-19. Sequencing was performed on peripheral blood.

CDR3 in amino acids: CASSQDVVYTDTQYF. CDR3 DNA: TGTGCCAGCAGCCAAGATGTAGTCTACACAGATACGCAGTATTTT. The V and J genes are TRBV3-1 (or the pseudogene TRBV3-2) and TRBJ2-3, with unresolved D. The CDR3 has 15 residues. Trimming pared 0 bases from V and 2 bases from J, leaving 9 bases between. Germline V gene data show CDR1 as LGHDT and CDR2 as YNNKEL (reference sequence).